These 9 T cell receptor beta chains came from one sample sequenced in a study of T cell changes during pregnancy in multiple sclerosis. The data were produced by immunoSEQ multiplex PCR, yet TCRdb's version contains in-frame clones alone and is incomplete. The sample contains over 25,000 clones, 90% to 95% of which appear only once. Sequencing was performed on CD4+ T cells from peripheral blood mononuclear cells, taken in the second trimester of pregnancy. The receptors here all came from a female donor with multiple sclerosis, enrolled in a pregnancy study.

The rearrangement joins TRBV7-8 to TRBJ2-1; D not certain. CDR1 and CDR2 from the germline V gene are SGHVS and FQNEAQ. The V gene lost 0 bases and the J gene lost 0 bases, with 12 bases spanning the gap. This CDR3 has 17 amino acids. Here the CDR3 reads CASSLARLLRSYNEQFF. Written as DNA, the CDR3 is TGTGCCAGCAGCTTAGCGCGCCTACTCCGCTCCTACAATGAGCAGTTCTTC. The variable domain in full, with the rest retrieved from reference TRBV7-8 and TRBJ2-1, is GAGVSQSPRYKVAKRGQDVALRCDPISGHVSLFWYQQALGQGPEFLTYFQNEAQLDKSGLPSDRFFAERPEGSVSTLKIQRTQQEDSAVYLCASSLARLLRSYNEQFFGPGTRLTVL.

The table lists this clone with a count of one. The chain combines TRBV14 with TRBJ2-7; unclear D gene. This CDR3 has 10 residues. Trimming removed 6 bases from V and 4 bases from J, with 4 bases in between. Looked up from germline, CDR1 is SGHDN and CDR2 is FVKESK. CDR3 sequence (DNA): TGTGCCAGCAGTAATTACGAGCAGTACTTC. Residues: CASSNYEQYF. The whole variable domain, remainder taken from reference TRBV14 and TRBJ2-7, is EAGVTQFPSHSVIEKGQTVTLRCDPISGHDNLYWYRRVMGKEIKFLLHFVKESKQDESGMPNNRFLAERTGGTYSTLKVQPAELEDSGVYFCASSNYEQYFGPGTRLTVT.

The chain carries TRBV28 and TRBJ1-5; TRBD1 might be the D (6 bases). The V end was cut by 4 bases, the J end by 4 bases, with 29 bases between. From germline, CDR1 is MDHEN and CDR2 SYDVKM. The CDR3 loop spans 20 amino acids. The CDR3 coding sequence is TGTGCCAGCAGTTCCCCCCCACCGGGGGGGCTTGACCGCCCAAATCAGCCCCAGCATTTT. This translates into CASSSPPPGGLDRPNQPQHF.

The genes are TRBV9 and TRBJ2-5; the D is unclear. In germline, CDR1 is SGDLS, CDR2 YYNGEE. Trimming stripped 0 bases from V and 5 bases from J, with 20 bases between. The CDR3 sequence is 17 residues long. The CDR3 DNA reads as TGTGCCAGCAGCGTAGGGTCGAGCGTCTCCAGATGGGAGACCCAGTACTTC. Translating it yields CASSVGSSVSRWETQYF.

The chain employs TRBV30 and TRBJ1-2; D perhaps matches TRBD1 (6 bases). V lost 3 bases and J lost 7, with 15 bases in between. There are 13 residues in the CDR3. Germline V CDR1 and CDR2: GTSNPN, SVGIG (reference sequence). This chain's CDR3 is CAWSPTVGAGYTF. The CDR3 DNA reads as TGTGCCTGGAGCCCCACCGTGGGGGCTGGCTACACCTTC.

The chain carries TRBV30 and TRBJ1-5, with D uncertain. Germline V gene sequence: CDR1 GTSNPN, CDR2 SVGIG (reference sequence). V was clipped by 3 bases and J by 3 bases, with 9 bases between them. This CDR3 region has 13 residues. The CDR3 DNA reads as TGTGCCTGGAGGGCGGGTGACAATCAGCCCCAGCATTTT. Its protein product is CAWRAGDNQPQHF.

The CDR3 DNA is TGTGCCAGCAGCCCTCAGCGGGAAGGTTCCTACAATGAGCAGTTCTTC. It codes for CASSPQREGSYNEQFF. The chain recombines TRBV7-8 with TRBJ2-1, with 7 bases matching TRBD2. The CDR3 length is 16 residues. Per germline, CDR1 SGHVS and CDR2 FQNEAQ. The ends lost 5 bases at V and 1 base at J; junction bases unmatched: 8.

This sequence joins TRBV4-2 and TRBJ2-3; 9 nucleotides line up with TRBD2. The CDR3 sequence is 16 residues long. V lost 0 bases and J lost 1; bases outside the gene matches: 2. CDR1 and CDR2 (germline): LGHNA, YNFKEQ. CDR3 protein: CASSQELAGGTDTQYF. CDR3 sequence (DNA): TGTGCCAGCAGCCAAGAACTAGCGGGCGGCACAGATACGCAGTATTTT.

CDR3 in DNA: TGTGCCAGCTCACCCCTCGACGCAGGGGCTTGGACCGGGGAGCTGTTTTTT. Its translation: CASSPLDAGAWTGELFF. The chain has TRBV18 and TRBJ2-2, with TRBD1 as a possible D gene (6 bases). CDR1 KGHSH and CDR2 LQKENI come from the germline V gene. The CDR3 has 17 amino acids. V shed 3 bases and J shed 5 bases, with 19 bases lying between them. Together with reference TRBV18 and TRBJ2-2, the CDR3 gives the full variable domain: NAGVMQNPRHLVRRRGQEARLRCSPMKGHSHVYWYRQLPEEGLKFMVYLQKENIIDESGMPKERFSAEFPKEGPSILRIQQVVRGDSAAYFCASSPLDAGAWTGELFFGEGSRLTVL.